This T cell receptor (beta chain) was captured in a study of CD8 T cells in ankylosing spondylitis. Study-level points and caveats: What seemed typical of ankylosing spondylitis blood was a TCR beta motif built from roughly eight highly homologous variants.

With V trimmed by 1 base and J by 8 bases, 10 bases remained unmatched. This CDR3 is built from 15 residues. Per the germline V gene, CDR1 is LGHNA and CDR2 is YSLEER. TCRdb passed the 5' RACE reads through MiXCR, listing each CDR3 protein once. The table lists some 220,000 distinct CDR3 sequences, 6% to 8% of them singletons. This clonotype was recorded many times. As yet, its antigen is unknown. The receptor comes from a male donor with ankylosing spondylitis. Material for sequencing was blood, either unsorted or a sorted T cell fraction (not recorded which). This rearrangement joins TRBV4-3 to TRBJ1-2, with TRBD1 matching 7 bases. The CDR3 protein is CASSQGTGRGQGYTF. In DNA form, the CDR3 reads TGCGCCAGCAGCCAAGGGACAGGCCGCGGGCAGGGCTACACCTTC.